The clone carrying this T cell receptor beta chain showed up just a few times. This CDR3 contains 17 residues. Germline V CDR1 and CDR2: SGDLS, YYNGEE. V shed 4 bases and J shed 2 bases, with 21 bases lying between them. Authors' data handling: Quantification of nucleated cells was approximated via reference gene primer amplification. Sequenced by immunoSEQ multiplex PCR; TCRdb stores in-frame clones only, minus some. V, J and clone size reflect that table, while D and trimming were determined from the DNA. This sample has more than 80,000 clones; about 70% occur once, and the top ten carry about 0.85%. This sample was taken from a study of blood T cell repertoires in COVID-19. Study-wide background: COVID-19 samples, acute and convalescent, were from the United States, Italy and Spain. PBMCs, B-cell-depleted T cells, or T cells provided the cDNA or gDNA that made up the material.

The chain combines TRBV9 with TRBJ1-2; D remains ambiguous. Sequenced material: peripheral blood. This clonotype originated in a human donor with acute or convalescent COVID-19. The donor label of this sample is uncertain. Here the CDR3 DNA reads TGTGCCAGCAGCCCACGTCCCCTTTTAGTACCCAACTATGGCTACACCTTC. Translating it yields CASSPRPLLVPNYGYTF.